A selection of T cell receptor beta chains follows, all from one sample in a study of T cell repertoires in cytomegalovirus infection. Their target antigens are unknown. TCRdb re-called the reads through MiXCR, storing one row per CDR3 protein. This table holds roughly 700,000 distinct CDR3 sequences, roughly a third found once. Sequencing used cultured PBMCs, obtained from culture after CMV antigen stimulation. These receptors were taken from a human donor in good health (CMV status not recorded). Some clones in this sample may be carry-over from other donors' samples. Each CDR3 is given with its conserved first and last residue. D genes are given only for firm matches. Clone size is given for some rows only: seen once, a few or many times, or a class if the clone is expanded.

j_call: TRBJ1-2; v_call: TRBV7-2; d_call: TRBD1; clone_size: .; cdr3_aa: CASSLEGDRGDGYTF; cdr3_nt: TGTGCCAGCAGCTTAGAGGGGGACAGGGGAGATGGCTACACCTTC
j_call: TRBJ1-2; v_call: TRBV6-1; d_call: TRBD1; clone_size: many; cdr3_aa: CASSGGQGSIDYGYTF; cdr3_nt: TGTGCCAGCAGTGGGGGACAGGGGAGTATCGACTATGGCTACACCTTC
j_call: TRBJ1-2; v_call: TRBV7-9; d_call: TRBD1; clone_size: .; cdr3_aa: CASSLRQGINYGYTF; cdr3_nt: TGTGCCAGCAGCTTAAGACAGGGGATCAACTATGGCTACACCTTC
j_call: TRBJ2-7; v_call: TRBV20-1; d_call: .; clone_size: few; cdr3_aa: CSARVVGLPRVYEQYF; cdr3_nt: TGCAGTGCTAGAGTAGTAGGACTCCCCCGGGTCTACGAGCAGTACTTC
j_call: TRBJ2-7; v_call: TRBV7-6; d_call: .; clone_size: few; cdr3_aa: CASSPPVGYEQYF; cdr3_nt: TGTGCCAGCAGCCCTCCGGTGGGTTACGAGCAGTACTTC
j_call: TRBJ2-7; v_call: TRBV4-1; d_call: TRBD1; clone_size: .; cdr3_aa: CASSLQGTAAYEQYF; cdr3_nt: TGCGCCAGCAGCCTACAGGGGACGGCTGCCTACGAGCAGTACTTC
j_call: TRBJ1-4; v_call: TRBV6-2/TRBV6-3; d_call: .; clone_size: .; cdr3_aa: CAGGGKRATNEKLFF; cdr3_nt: TGTGCCGGAGGTGGCAAAAGAGCAACTAATGAAAAACTGTTTTTT
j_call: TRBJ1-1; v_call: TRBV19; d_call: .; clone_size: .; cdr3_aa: CASTDVGGGTEAFF; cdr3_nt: TGTGCCAGTACCGACGTCGGGGGGGGCACTGAAGCTTTCTTT
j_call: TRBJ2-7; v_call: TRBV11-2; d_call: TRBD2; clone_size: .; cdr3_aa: CASSPYTTSGIKGDYEQYF; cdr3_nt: TGTGCCAGCAGCCCCTATACTACTAGCGGGATAAAGGGGGACTACGAGCAGTACTTC
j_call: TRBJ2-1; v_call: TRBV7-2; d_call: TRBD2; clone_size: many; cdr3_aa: CASSPASGRRYNEQFF; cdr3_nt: TGTGCCAGCAGCCCCGCGAGCGGGAGGAGGTACAATGAGCAGTTCTTC
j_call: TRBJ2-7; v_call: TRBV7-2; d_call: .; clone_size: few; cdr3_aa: CASSLPARDEQYF; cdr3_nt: TGTGCCAGCAGCCTCCCGGCGCGGGACGAGCAGTACTTC
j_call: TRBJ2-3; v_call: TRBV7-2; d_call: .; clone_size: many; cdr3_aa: CASSSLWYDTQYF; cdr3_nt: TGTGCCAGCAGCTCCCTTTGGTATGATACGCAGTATTTT
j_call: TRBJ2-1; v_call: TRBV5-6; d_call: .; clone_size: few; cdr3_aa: CASSGGAAGGSGYNEQFF; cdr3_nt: TGTGCCAGCAGCGGGGGGGCGGCGGGTGGGTCAGGGTACAATGAGCAGTTCTTC
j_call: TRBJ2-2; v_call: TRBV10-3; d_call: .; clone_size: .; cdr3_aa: CAINVRGNTGELFF; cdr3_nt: TGTGCCATCAACGTCAGGGGGAACACCGGGGAGCTGTTTTTT
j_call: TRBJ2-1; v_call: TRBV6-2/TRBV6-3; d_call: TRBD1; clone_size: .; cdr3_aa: CASSYLDRGSNEQFF; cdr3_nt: TGTGCCAGCAGTTACTTGGACAGGGGGTCAAATGAGCAGTTCTTC
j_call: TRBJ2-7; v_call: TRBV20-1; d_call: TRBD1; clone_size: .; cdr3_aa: CSARHDRGDRSYEQYF; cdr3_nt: TGCAGTGCTAGACATGACAGGGGTGATCGCTCCTACGAGCAGTACTTC
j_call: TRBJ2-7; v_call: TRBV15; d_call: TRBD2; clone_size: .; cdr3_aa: CATSRGGSSYEQYF; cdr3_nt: TGTGCCACCAGCCGCGGGGGGAGCTCCTACGAGCAGTACTTC
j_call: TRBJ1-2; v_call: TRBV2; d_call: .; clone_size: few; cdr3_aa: CASSERQGNYGYTF; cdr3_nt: TGTGCCAGCAGTGAACGGCAGGGGAACTATGGCTACACCTTC
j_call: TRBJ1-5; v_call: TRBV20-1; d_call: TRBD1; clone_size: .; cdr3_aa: CSARPPQGAYSNQPQHF; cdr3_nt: TGCAGTGCTAGGCCACCACAGGGGGCGTATAGCAATCAGCCCCAGCATTTT
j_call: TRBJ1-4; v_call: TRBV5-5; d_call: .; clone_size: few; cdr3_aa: CASSQSGGGEKLFF; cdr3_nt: TGTGCCAGCAGCCAAAGTGGGGGTGGAGAAAAACTGTTTTTT
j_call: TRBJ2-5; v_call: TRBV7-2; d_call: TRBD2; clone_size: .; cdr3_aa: CASSSPTGGRGGLAETQYF; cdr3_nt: TGTGCCAGCAGCTCACCCACCGGGGGGCGGGGGGGCTTGGCAGAGACCCAGTACTTC
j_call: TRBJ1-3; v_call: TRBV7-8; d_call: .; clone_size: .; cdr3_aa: CASSLNSAAGNTIYF; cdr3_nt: TGTGCCAGCAGCTTAAATTCGGCGGCTGGAAACACCATATATTTT
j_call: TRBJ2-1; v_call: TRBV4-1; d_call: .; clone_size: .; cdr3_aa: CASSQDHGFTNEQFF; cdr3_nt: TGCGCCAGCAGCCAAGATCACGGGTTTACCAATGAGCAGTTCTTC
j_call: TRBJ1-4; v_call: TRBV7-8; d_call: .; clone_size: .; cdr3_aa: CASSPRRYRTNEKLFF; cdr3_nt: TGTGCCAGCAGTCCAAGGCGGTACAGAACTAATGAAAAACTGTTTTTT
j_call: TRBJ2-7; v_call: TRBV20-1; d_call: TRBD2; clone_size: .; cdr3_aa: CSAGPGGGGPNEQYF; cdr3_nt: TGCAGTGCTGGACCTGGGGGGGGAGGGCCTAACGAGCAGTACTTC
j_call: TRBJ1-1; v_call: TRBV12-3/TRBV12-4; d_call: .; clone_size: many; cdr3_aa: CASSLHLGTEAFF; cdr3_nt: TGTGCCAGCAGCCTTCATCTAGGCACTGAAGCTTTCTTT
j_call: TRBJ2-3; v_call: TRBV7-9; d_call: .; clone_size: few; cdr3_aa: CASSLVTRALDTQYF; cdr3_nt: TGTGCCAGCAGCTTAGTAACCAGGGCCCTAGATACGCAGTATTTT
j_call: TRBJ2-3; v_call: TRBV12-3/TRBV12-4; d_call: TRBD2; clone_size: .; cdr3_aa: CASSSSGGGPDTQYF; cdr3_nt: TGTGCCAGCAGTTCAAGCGGGGGGGGCCCAGATACGCAGTATTTT
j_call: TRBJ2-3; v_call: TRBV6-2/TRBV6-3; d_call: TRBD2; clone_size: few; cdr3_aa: CATRPLAGGLVADTQYF; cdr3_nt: TGTGCCACCCGACCTCTAGCGGGAGGGCTCGTCGCAGATACGCAGTATTTT
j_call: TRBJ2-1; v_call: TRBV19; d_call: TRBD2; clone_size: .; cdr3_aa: CASSTRARGGYNEQFF; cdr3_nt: TGTGCCAGTAGTACCCGGGCGCGGGGGGGCTACAATGAGCAGTTCTTC
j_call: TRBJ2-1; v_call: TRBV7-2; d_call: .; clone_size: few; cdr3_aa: CASSLRGTEQFF; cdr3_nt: TGTGCCAGCAGCTTACGGGGGACCGAGCAGTTCTTC
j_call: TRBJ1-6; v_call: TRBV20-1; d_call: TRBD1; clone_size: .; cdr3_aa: CSVGQGGGYNSPLHF; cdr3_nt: TGCAGTGTGGGTCAAGGGGGCGGGTATAATTCACCCCTCCACTTT
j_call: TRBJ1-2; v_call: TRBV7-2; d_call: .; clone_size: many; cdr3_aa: CASSHLGVDYGYTF; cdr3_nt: TGTGCCAGCAGCCATCTCGGGGTGGACTATGGCTACACCTTC
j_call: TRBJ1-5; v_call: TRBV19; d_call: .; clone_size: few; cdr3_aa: CASSILDRNNQPQHF; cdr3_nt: TGTGCCAGTAGTATTCTCGACAGAAACAATCAGCCCCAGCATTTT
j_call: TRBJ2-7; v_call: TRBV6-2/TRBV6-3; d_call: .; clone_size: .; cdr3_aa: CASSYPRGEQYF; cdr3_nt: TGTGCCAGCAGTTACCCCCGAGGCGAGCAGTACTTC
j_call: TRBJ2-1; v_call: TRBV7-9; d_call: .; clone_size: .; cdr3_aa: CASSPQRTEQFF; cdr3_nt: TGTGCCAGCAGCCCTCAGAGAACTGAGCAGTTCTTC
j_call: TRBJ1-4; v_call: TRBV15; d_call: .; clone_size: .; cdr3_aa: CATSIRLDGKLFF; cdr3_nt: TGTGCCACCAGCATACGCTTGGACGGGAAACTGTTTTTT
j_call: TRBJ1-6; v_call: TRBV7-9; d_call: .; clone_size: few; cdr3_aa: CASSLRGLNSPLHF; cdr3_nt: TGTGCCAGCAGCTTAAGAGGGCTCAATTCACCCCTCCACTTT
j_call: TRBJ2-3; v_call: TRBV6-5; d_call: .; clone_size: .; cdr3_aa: CASRSPNPGSRDTQYF; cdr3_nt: TGTGCCAGCAGAAGCCCCAACCCAGGGTCCCGGGATACGCAGTATTTT
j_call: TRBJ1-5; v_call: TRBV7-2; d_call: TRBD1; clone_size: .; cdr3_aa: CASSPTIGTGNQPQHF; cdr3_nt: TGTGCCAGCAGCCCAACCATCGGGACAGGCAATCAGCCCCAGCATTTT
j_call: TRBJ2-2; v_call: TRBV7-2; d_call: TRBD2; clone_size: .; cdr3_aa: CASRLASGNTGELFF; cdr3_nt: TGTGCCAGCCGCTTGGCTAGCGGAAACACCGGGGAGCTGTTTTTT
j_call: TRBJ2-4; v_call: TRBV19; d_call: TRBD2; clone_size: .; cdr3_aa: CASSRTLAVKNIQYF; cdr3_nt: TGTGCCAGTAGTCGAACCCTAGCGGTAAAAAACATTCAGTACTTC
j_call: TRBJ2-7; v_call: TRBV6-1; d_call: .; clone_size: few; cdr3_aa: CASRTGPSYEQYF; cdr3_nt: TGTGCCAGCAGAACGGGACCGTCCTACGAGCAGTACTTC
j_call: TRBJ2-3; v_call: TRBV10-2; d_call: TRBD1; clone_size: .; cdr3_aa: CASSWTGLTDTQYF; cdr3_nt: TGCGCCAGCAGTTGGACAGGTCTCACAGATACGCAGTATTTT
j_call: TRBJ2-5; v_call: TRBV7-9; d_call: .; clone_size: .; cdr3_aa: CASSSWGHEKGTQYF; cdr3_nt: TGTGCCAGCAGCTCATGGGGACACGAGAAGGGGACCCAGTACTTC
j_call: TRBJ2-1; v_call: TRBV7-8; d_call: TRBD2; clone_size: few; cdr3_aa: CASSAGTSGRAKRIGNEQFF; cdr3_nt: TGTGCCAGCAGCGCTGGGACTAGCGGGAGGGCAAAACGGATAGGAAATGAGCAGTTCTTC